This T cell receptor (beta chain) is drawn from a study of T-cell reconstitution after alpha-beta-depleted transplantation in children. It was with unique molecular identifiers that the TCRbeta library was prepared. TCRdb re-derived calls from the PCR reads in MiXCR, one entry per CDR3 protein. The sample consists of approximately 110,000 distinct CDR3 sequences, about 23% of them appearing once. Germline V lookup: CDR1 MNHNS, CDR2 SASEGT. The length of the CDR3 is 15 residues. V lost 5 bases, J lost 1 base, and 6 bases stayed unmatched. Regarding the study as a whole: The origin of high day-60 TCRbeta diversity in some patients lay in surviving recipient T cells and thymic progenitors. About two months after transplant, alpha-beta T cells reportedly came from several hundred expanded graft clones.

This clonotype came up a few times. As yet, its antigen is unknown. The sequence was collected from a male patient aged 2 to 10 who had a stem cell transplant for chronic granulomatous disease, so the T cells may come from the graft donor. Specimen: PBMCs, mostly from graft donor cells, collected 180 days after TCRalphabeta/CD19-depleted stem cell transplant. This chain joins TRBV6-1 and TRBJ2-3, with 7 nucleotides matching TRBD1. For the CDR3, the DNA is TGTGCCAGCAGTCAACAGGGGTTGGGCACAGATACGCAGTATTTT. It encodes CASSQQGLGTDTQYF.